The 16 T cell receptor beta chains in this list originate from one sample, sequenced in a study of beta chain features in type 1 diabetes (dated by TCRdb to 2017 to 2018). The library was obtained by the immunoSEQ multiplex PCR assay. The entire isolated RNA was reverse transcribed using the High Capacity cDNA Reverse Transcription Kit, and thus expressed TCRB transcripts were sequenced. TCRdb carries this immuneACCESS record with in-frame sequences only. Its versions omit some clonotypes, under half of them owing to an unresolved V gene in the studies checked, with the rest unexplained. A total of 150,000 or so clones appear in this sample, around a tenth of them only once. The leading ten clones occupy roughly 0.74% of the sample. The sequencing input was central memory CD4+ T cells from blood. Receptor source: a man in his late teens or twenties in good health.

V is TRBV6-6 and J is TRBJ1-1; no reliable D call. Germline V CDR1 and CDR2: MNHNY, SVGAGI (reference sequence). V lost 6 bases, J lost 4 bases, and 6 bases lay in between. The CDR3 extends over 11 amino acids. The CDR3 nucleotides are TGTGCCAGCAGCCCCTTCACTGAAGCTTTCTTT. This sequence encodes CASSPFTEAFF.

Many counts were recorded for this clone. V usage is TRBV4-3 and J usage is TRBJ1-4, with 7 bases lining up with TRBD1. The J segment lost 7 bases and the V segment lost 4 bases, leaving 6 bases of the junction unmatched. The CDR3 sequence is 14 residues long. The V gene's germline CDR1 is LGHNA and CDR2 YSLEER. In DNA, the CDR3 is TGCGCCAGCAGCCCTCGGTACAGGGGTGAAAAACTGTTTTTT. Its translation is CASSPRYRGEKLFF.

The chain combines TRBV29-1 with TRBJ1-5; D is uncertain. Germline CDR1 and CDR2: SQVTM and ANQGSEA. Trimming removed 5 bases from V and 2 bases from J, with 10 bases in between. The CDR3 length is 13 residues. The CDR3, as DNA: TGCAGCGTTTCGCAAGGAGGCAATCAGCCCCAGCATTTT. Protein product: CSVSQGGNQPQHF.

The chain carries TRBV5-6 and TRBJ2-5; D may be TRBD2 (5 bases). V was cut by 4 bases and J by 4 bases, with 11 bases left in between. Germline V CDR1 and CDR2: SGHDT, YYEEEE. The CDR3 is made up of 13 amino acids. The CDR3 DNA reads as TGTGCCAGCAGCCCGAGGGTGCTAGAGACCCAGTACTTC. This gives the protein CASSPRVLETQYF.

This clone was picked up many times. This rearrangement joins TRBV29-1 to TRBJ2-7; D perhaps matches TRBD2 (5 bases). In germline, CDR1 is SQVTM, CDR2 ANQGSEA. This CDR3 is 12 amino acids long. The V gene lost 6 bases and the J gene lost 6 bases, with 15 bases spanning the gap. CDR3 DNA: TGCAGCGTCGCGAAGAGTCGGGGCGAGCAGTACTTC. Encoded protein: CSVAKSRGEQYF.

The rearrangement links TRBV20-1 to TRBJ2-5, with D possibly being TRBD2 (6 bases). The V gene's germline CDR1 is DFQATT and CDR2 SNEGSKA (reference sequence). The V and J ends lost 6 bases and 2 bases respectively, with 7 bases between them. The CDR3 is 11 amino acids. Written as DNA, the CDR3 is TGCAGTGCCGGGACTCAAGAGACCCAGTACTTC. Encoded protein: CSAGTQETQYF.

The sample holds a few counts of this clone. This sequence joins TRBV7-2 and TRBJ2-5; D possibly corresponds to TRBD2 (6 bases). Trimming left V 4 bases short and J 4 bases short, with 16 bases between. Per germline, CDR1 SGHTA and CDR2 FQGNSA. The CDR3 length is 15 residues. CDR3 protein: CASSSLAAWGETQYF. The CDR3 DNA follows: TGTGCCAGCAGCTCGTTAGCGGCTTGGGGAGAGACCCAGTACTTC.

The chain recombines TRBV7-2 with TRBJ1-1, with D uncertain. The CDR3 sequence is 14 residues long. With 3 bases removed from V and 6 bases from J, the gap between germline ends came to 14 bases. Germline V gene sequence: CDR1 SGHTA, CDR2 FQGNSA. The CDR3 coding sequence is TGTGCCAGCAGCTTTGGAGGCAGTAAGGCTGAAGCTTTCTTT. It codes for CASSFGGSKAEAFF.

The chain recombines TRBV10-2 with TRBJ2-4; 8 bases match TRBD1. Trimming took 6 bases from V and 5 from J; bases not matched to a gene: 6. CDR1 is WSHSY and CDR2 is SAAADI in the germline V gene. This CDR3 has 14 residues. Here the CDR3 reads CASSDPGGQNIQYF. The CDR3 region has the DNA TGCGCCAGCAGCGATCCAGGGGGCCAAAACATTCAGTACTTC.

The table lists this clone with a few counts. In DNA, the CDR3 is TGCGCCAGCAGCTTTCTCCAGCGGGGGGGCGGTAACAATGAGCAGTTCTTC. It translates to CASSFLQRGGGNNEQFF. The chain carries TRBV5-1 and TRBJ2-1; 10 bases fit TRBD2. The V gene's germline CDR1 is SGHRS and CDR2 YFSETQ. With V trimmed by 2 bases and J by 5 bases, 10 bases remained unmatched. The CDR3 totals 17 residues.

The rearrangement joins TRBV4-3 to TRBJ2-7, with 10 bases aligning to TRBD2. This CDR3 has 13 amino acids. Per germline, CDR1 LGHNA and CDR2 YSLEER. The trim removed 3 bases at V and 5 bases at J, leaving 1 base unmatched. CDR3 coding DNA: TGCGCCAGCAGCCACGGACTAGCGGACGAGCAGTACTTC. Translated, it gives CASSHGLADEQYF.

This clone was recorded a few times. Written as DNA, the CDR3 is TGTGCCAGTAGGCCGGGACAGGGTTCCTACGAGCAGTACTTC. It yields the protein CASRPGQGSYEQYF. The J gene is TRBJ2-7, the V gene TRBV2; 9 bases map to TRBD1. Per germline, CDR1 SNHLY and CDR2 FYNNEI. V was clipped by 9 bases and J by 1 base; unmatched bases: 7. The CDR3 extends over 14 amino acids. The entire variable domain, with the rest obtained from reference TRBV2 and TRBJ2-7, is as follows: EPEVTQTPSHQVTQMGQEVILRCVPISNHLYFYWYRQILGQKVEFLVSFYNNEISEKSEIFDDQFSVERPDGSNFTLKIRSTKLEDSAMYFCASRPGQGSYEQYFGPGTRLTVT.

The V call is TRBV7-9, the J call TRBJ2-3; TRBD2 matches 9 bases. The CDR3 sequence is 15 residues long. The V gene's germline CDR1 is SEHNR and CDR2 FQNEAQ (reference sequence). V was clipped by 1 base and J by 6 bases; unmatched bases: 5. The CDR3 DNA is TGTGCCAGCAGCTTAGGTCTAGCGGGGTCGGATACGCAGTATTTT. Protein product: CASSLGLAGSDTQYF.

The chain employs TRBV2 and TRBJ1-5, with 8 bases that match TRBD1. The CDR3 runs to 16 residues. Germline assignment: CDR1 SNHLY and CDR2 FYNNEI. The ends lost 8 bases at V and 3 bases at J; junction bases unmatched: 12. The CDR3 DNA sequence: TGTGCCAGCTCTACTCCGGGACAGGCATCCAATCAGCCCCAGCATTTT. Its protein product is CASSTPGQASNQPQHF.

This clone was picked up a small number of times. This chain uses TRBV7-8 with TRBJ2-4; 8 nucleotides agree with TRBD1. The germline CDR1 and CDR2 sequences are SGHVS and FQNEAQ. After removal of 1 base from V and 0 bases from J, the junction contained 5 bases not matched to a gene. This CDR3 spans 17 amino acids. In nucleotides, the CDR3 is TGTGCCAGCAGCTTAGGGGGGACAGGTTTAGCCAAAAACATTCAGTACTTC. Residues: CASSLGGTGLAKNIQYF.

The chain joins TRBV4-1 to TRBJ2-2, with no clear D. Germline CDR1 reads MGHRA; CDR2 reads YSYEKL. The CDR3 length is 15 residues. The V end lost 1 base, the J end lost 4 bases, and 10 bases lay between the germline ends. The CDR3 loop reads CASSQGISVTGELFF. The CDR3 coding sequence is TGCGCCAGCAGCCAAGGAATTTCAGTCACCGGGGAGCTGTTTTTT.